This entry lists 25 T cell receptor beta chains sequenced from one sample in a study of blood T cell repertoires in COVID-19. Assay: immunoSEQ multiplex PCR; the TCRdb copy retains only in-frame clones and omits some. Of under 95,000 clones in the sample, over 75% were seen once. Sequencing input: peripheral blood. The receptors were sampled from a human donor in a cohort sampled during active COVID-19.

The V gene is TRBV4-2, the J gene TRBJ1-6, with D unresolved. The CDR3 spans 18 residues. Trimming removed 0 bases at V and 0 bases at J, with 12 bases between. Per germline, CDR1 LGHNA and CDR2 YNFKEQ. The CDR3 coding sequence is TGTGCCAGCAGCCAAGAGGGTTCCGGGATCTCCTATAATTCACCCCTCCACTTT. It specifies CASSQEGSGISYNSPLHF.

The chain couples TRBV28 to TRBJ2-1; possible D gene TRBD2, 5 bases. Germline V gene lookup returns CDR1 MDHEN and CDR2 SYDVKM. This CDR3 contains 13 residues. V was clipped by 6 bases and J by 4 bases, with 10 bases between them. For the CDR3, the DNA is TGTGCCAGCAGCCGGAGCGGTTACAATGAGCAGTTCTTC. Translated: CASSRSGYNEQFF.

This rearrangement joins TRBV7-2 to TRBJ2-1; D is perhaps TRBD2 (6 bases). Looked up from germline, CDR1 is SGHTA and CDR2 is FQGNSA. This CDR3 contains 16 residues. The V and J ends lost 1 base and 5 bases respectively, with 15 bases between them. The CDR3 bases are TGTGCCAGCAGCTTAGGCCGCTGGCGGGGTGACAATGAGCAGTTCTTC. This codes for CASSLGRWRGDNEQFF.

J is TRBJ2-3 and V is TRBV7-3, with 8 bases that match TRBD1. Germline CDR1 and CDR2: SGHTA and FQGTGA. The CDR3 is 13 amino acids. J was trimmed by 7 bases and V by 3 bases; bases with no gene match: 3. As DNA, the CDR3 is TGTGCCAGCAGCTTCCAGGGGGCAAATACGCAGTATTTT. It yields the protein CASSFQGANTQYF.

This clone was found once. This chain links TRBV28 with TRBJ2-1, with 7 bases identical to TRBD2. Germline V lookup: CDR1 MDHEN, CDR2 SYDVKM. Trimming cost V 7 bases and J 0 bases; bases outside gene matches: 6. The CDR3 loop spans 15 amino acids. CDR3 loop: CASIVGGSSYNEQFF. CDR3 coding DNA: TGTGCCAGCATAGTGGGCGGGAGCTCCTACAATGAGCAGTTCTTC.

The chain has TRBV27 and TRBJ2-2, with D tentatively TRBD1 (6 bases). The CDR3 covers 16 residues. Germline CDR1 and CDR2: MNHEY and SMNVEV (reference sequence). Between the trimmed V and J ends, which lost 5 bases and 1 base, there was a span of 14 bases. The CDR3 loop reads CASSLTGTMNTGELFF. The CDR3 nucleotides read TGTGCCAGCAGTCTCACCGGGACAATGAACACCGGGGAGCTGTTTTTT.

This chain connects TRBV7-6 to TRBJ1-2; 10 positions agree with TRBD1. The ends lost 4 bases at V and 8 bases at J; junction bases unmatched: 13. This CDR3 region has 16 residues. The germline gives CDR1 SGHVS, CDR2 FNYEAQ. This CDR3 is CASSSLGAGTGEGYTF. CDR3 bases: TGTGCCAGCAGCTCGCTTGGGGCCGGGACAGGGGAAGGCTACACCTTC. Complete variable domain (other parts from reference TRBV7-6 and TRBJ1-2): GAGVSQSPRYKVTKRGQDVALRCDPISGHVSLYWYRQALGQGPEFLTYFNYEAQQDKSGLPNDRFSAERPEGSISTLTIQRTEQRDSAMYRCASSSLGAGTGEGYTFGSGTRLTVV.

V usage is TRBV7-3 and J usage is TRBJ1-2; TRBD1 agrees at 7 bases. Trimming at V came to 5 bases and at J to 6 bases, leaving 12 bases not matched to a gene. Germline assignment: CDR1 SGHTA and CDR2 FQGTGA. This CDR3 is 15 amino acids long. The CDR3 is CASSLGNTGADGYTF. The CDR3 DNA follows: TGTGCCAGCAGCCTGGGGAACACAGGGGCGGATGGCTACACCTTC.

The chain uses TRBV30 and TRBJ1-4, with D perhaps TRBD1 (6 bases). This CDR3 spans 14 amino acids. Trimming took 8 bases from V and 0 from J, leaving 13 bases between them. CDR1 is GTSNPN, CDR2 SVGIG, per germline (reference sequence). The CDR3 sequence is CAMPSGATNEKLFF. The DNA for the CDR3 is TGTGCCATGCCCTCAGGGGCAACTAATGAAAAACTGTTTTTT.

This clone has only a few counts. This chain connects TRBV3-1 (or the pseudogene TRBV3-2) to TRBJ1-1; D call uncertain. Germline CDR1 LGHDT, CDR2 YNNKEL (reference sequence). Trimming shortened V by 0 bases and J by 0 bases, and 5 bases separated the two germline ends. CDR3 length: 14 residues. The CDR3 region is CASSQDLLNTEAFF. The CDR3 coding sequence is TGTGCCAGCAGCCAAGACCTTCTGAACACTGAAGCTTTCTTT.

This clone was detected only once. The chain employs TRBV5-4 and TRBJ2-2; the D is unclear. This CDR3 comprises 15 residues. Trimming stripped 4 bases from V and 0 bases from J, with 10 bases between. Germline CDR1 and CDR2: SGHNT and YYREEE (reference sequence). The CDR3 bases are TGTGCCAGCAGCGAAAAAACAGCGAACACCGGGGAGCTGTTTTTT. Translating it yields CASSEKTANTGELFF.

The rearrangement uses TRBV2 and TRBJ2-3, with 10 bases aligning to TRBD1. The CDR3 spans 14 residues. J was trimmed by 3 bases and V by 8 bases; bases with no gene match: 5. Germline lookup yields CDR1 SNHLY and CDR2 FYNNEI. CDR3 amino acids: CASGEGQGTDTQYF. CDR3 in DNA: TGTGCCAGCGGGGAGGGACAGGGGACAGATACGCAGTATTTT.

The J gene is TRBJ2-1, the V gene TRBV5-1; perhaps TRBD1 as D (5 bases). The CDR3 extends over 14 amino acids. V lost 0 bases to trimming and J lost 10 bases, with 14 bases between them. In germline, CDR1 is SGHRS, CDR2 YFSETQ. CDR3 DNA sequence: TGCGCCAGCAGCTTGGGGGGTACAGGTGCCGAGCAGTTCTTC. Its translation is CASSLGGTGAEQFF.

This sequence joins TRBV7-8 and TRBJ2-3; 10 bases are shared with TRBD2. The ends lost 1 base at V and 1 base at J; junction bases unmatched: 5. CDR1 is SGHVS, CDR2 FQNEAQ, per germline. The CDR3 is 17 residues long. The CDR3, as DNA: TGTGCCAGCAGCTTAGGTTCTACTAGCGGGGGCACAGATACGCAGTATTTT. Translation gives CASSLGSTSGGTDTQYF.

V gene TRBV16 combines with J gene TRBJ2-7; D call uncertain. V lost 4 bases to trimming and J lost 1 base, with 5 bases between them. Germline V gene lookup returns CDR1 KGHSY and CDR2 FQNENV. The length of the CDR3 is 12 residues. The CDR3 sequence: CASSPTSYEQYF. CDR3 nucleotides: TGTGCCAGCAGCCCCACTTCCTACGAGCAGTACTTC.

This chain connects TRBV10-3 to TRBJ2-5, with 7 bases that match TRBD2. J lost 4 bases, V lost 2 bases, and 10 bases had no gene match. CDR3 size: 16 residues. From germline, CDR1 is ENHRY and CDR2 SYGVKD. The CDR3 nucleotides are TGTGCCATCAGTGAGATCGGGGGAGGGCTCCTAGAGACCCAGTACTTC. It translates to CAISEIGGGLLETQYF.

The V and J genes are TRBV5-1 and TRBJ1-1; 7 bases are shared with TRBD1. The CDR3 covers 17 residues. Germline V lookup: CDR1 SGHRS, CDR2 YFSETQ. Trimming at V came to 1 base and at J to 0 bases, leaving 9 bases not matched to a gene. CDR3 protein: CASSLTGESWMNTEAFF. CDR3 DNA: TGCGCCAGCAGCTTGACAGGGGAGTCTTGGATGAACACTGAAGCTTTCTTT.

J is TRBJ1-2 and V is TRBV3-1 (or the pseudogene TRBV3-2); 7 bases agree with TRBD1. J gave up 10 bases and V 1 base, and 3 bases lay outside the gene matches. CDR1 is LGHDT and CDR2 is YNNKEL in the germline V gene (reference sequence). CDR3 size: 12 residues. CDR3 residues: CASSQGTGLYTF. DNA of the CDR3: TGTGCCAGCAGCCAAGGGACAGGCCTCTACACCTTC.

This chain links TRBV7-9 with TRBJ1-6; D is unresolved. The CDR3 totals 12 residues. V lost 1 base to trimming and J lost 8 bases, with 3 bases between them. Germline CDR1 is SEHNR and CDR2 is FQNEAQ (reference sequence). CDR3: CASSLVDSPLHF. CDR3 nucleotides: TGTGCCAGCAGCTTAGTAGATTCACCCCTCCACTTT. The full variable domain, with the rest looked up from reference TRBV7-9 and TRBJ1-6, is DTGVSQNPRHKITKRGQNVTFRCDPISEHNRLYWYRQTLGQGPEFLTYFQNEAQLEKSRLLSDRFSAERPKGSFSTLEIQRTEQGDSAMYLCASSLVDSPLHFGNGTRLTVT.

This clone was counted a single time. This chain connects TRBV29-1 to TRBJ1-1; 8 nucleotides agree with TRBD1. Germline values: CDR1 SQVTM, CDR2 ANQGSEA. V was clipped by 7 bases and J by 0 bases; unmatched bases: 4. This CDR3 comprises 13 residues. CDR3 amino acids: CSGTRGLNTEAFF. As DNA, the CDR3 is TGCAGCGGAACCAGGGGGCTGAACACTGAAGCTTTCTTT.

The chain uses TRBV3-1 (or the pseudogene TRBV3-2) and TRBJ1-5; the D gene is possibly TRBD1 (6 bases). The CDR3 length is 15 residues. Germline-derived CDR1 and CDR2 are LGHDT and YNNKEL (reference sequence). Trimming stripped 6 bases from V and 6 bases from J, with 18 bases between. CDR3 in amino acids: CASSRGTTVGQPQHF. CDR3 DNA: TGTGCCAGCAGTAGAGGGACAACCGTTGGTCAGCCCCAGCATTTT.

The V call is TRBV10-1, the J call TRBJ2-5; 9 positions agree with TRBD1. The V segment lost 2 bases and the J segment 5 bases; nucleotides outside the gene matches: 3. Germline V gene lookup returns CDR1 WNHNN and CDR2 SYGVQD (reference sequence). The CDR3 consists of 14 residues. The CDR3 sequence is CASSETGGEETQYF. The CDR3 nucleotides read TGCGCCAGCAGTGAGACAGGGGGCGAGGAGACCCAGTACTTC.

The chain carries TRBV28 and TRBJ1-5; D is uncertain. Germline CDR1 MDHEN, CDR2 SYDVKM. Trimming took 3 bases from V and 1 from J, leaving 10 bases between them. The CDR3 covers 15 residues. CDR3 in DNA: TGTGCCAGCAGTTTTTTCGGGGTGAGCAATCAGCCCCAGCATTTT. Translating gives CASSFFGVSNQPQHF.

The CDR3 reads CASNLALTGELFF. CDR3 nucleotides: TGTGCCAGCAACCTAGCGCTCACCGGGGAGCTGTTTTTT. This chain links TRBV12-3 or TRBV12-4 with TRBJ2-2; D is perhaps TRBD2 (6 bases). The CDR3 runs 13 residues. Trimming stripped 7 bases from V and 4 bases from J, with 10 bases between.

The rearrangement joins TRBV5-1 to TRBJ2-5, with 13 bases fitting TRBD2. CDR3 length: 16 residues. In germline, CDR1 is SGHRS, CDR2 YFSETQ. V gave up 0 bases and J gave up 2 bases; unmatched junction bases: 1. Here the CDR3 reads CASSLAGLAGQETQYF. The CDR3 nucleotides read TGCGCCAGCAGCTTGGCGGGACTAGCGGGACAAGAGACCCAGTACTTC.